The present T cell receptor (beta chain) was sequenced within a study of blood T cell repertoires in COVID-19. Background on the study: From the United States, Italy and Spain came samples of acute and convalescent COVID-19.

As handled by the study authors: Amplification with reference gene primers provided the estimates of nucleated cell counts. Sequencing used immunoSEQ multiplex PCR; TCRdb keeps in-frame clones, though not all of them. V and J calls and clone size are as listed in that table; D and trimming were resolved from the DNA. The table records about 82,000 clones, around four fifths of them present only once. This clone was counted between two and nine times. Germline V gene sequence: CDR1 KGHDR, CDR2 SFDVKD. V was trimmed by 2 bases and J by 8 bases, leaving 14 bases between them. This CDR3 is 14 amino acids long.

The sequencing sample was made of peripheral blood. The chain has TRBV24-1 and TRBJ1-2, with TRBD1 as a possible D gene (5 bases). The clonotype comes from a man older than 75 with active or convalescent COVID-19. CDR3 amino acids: CATSDSRQPWGYTF. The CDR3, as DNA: TGTGCCACCAGTGATTCCCGACAGCCATGGGGCTACACCTTC.